This paragraph covers one TCR beta chain sequence. CDR1 is SGHRS and CDR2 is YFSETQ in the germline V gene. The V end was cut by 0 bases, the J end by 4 bases, with 13 bases between. This CDR3 region has 15 residues. Authors' processing steps: For nucleated cells, counts were estimated from reference gene primer amplification. TCRdb's table, derived via immunoSEQ multiplex PCR, lists solely in-frame clones and lacks some. The DNA gave D and trimming, while V, J and clone size come from that table. The sample consists of 100,000 to 150,000 clones, about 88% of them appearing once. The entry originates in a study of blood T cell repertoires in COVID-19. Background on the study: The origin of the acute and convalescent COVID-19 samples was the United States, Italy and Spain. Sample material is recorded as cDNA or gDNA derived from T cells, B-cell-depleted T cells, or PBMCs.

The sequenced sample consisted of peripheral blood. The receptor comes from a human donor in a cohort sampled during active COVID-19. The V and J genes are TRBV5-1 and TRBJ1-1; perhaps TRBD1 as D (5 bases). CDR3 sequence reads: CASSLAGEVGTEAFF. The CDR3 DNA sequence: TGCGCCAGCAGCTTGGCGGGGGAGGTGGGCACTGAAGCTTTCTTT.